This is a list of T cell receptor beta chains from one sample in a study of cytomegalovirus exposure and HLA in healthy donors. Only in-frame clones appear in the TCRdb table, and some are missing; sequencing was by immunoSEQ multiplex PCR. This table holds 150,000 to 200,000 clones, around 62% found once. Sequencing used PBMCs. The receptors stem from a middle-aged man in good health and CMV-seronegative. Both conserved end residues are part of each CDR3. D genes are given only for firm matches. Size is omitted from some rows. Given values are once, few, many or a class for expanded clones.

>NA|TRBV2|TRBJ2-3|NA
TGTGCCAGCAGTGAGTTGAGGGATAGCACAGATACGCAGTATTTT
CASSELRDSTDTQYF
>NA|TRBV7-8|TRBJ1-3|TRBD1
TGTGCCAGCAGCTTAAGGGAGACAGGGTTCGGAAACACCATATATTTT
CASSLRETGFGNTIYF
>few|TRBV2|TRBJ2-7|TRBD1
TGTGCCAGCAGTGGGCCGGGACAGGGCTCCTACGAGCAGTACTTC
CASSGPGQGSYEQYF
>NA|TRBV19|TRBJ1-1|TRBD1
TGTGCCAGTAGTCGTGACGGGACAGGGGGCATGAACACTGAAGCTTTCTTT
CASSRDGTGGMNTEAFF
>NA|TRBV14|TRBJ1-4|TRBD1
TGTGCCAGCAGAGTGGGGGACAGGGGAGGAAGGAATGAAAAACTGTTTTTT
CASRVGDRGGRNEKLFF
>NA|TRBV27|TRBJ2-1|TRBD2
TGTGCCAGCAGTCGAACGGGAGGGCCGTTCGACAATGAGCAGTTCTTC
CASSRTGGPFDNEQFF
>NA|TRBV27|TRBJ2-7|TRBD1
TGTGCCAGCAGTCCCCCCCCGGGACAGGGGGTGCAGTACTTC
CASSPPPGQGVQYF
>few|TRBV27|TRBJ2-2|TRBD2
TGTGCCAGCAGTTTAGGGTTAGCGGGACCGAACACCGGGGAGCTGTTTTTT
CASSLGLAGPNTGELFF
>NA|TRBV6-5|TRBJ2-1|TRBD2
TGTGCCAGCAGTTACCGACTAGCGGGTGGGTCCCATGAGCAGTTCTTC
CASSYRLAGGSHEQFF
>NA|TRBV18|TRBJ2-3|TRBD2
TGTGCCAGCTCGCGGACTAGCGGGGGCCCCACAGATACGCAGTATTTT
CASSRTSGGPTDTQYF
>NA|TRBV7-9|TRBJ2-7|NA
TGTGCCAGCAGCTCCGAGGTCCTCTCCTACGAGCAGTACTTC
CASSSEVLSYEQYF
>NA|TRBV12-5|TRBJ2-3|NA
TGTGCTAGTGTCTCCGGTGGAGGTTCGGATACGCAGTATTTT
CASVSGGGSDTQYF
>NA|TRBV19|TRBJ2-2|TRBD2
TGTGCCAGTAGTCCTCGACTAGCGGGTCTCAACACCGGGGAGCTGTTTTTT
CASSPRLAGLNTGELFF
>few|TRBV18|TRBJ2-7|TRBD2
TGTGCCAGCTCACCATTGAGCGGGGGGGCGGAACACGAGCAGTACTTC
CASSPLSGGAEHEQYF
>once|TRBV19|TRBJ1-3|TRBD1
TGTGCCAGTAGCAACCGGGACAGTCGAAATTATTTT
CASSNRDSRNYF
>NA|TRBV11-1|TRBJ2-5|TRBD2
TGTGCCAGCAGCCTGCTAGCGGGAGAAGAGACCCAGTACTTC
CASSLLAGEETQYF
>NA|TRBV30|TRBJ1-3|NA
TGTGCCTGGAGTGTGAGCGGGCAGCACTCTGGAAACACCATATATTTT
CAWSVSGQHSGNTIYF
>NA|TRBV11-2|TRBJ1-4|NA
TGTGCCAGCAGCGTGGGGACGGCAGGGGAACGTGAAAAACTGTTTTTT
CASSVGTAGEREKLFF
>few|TRBV19|TRBJ1-4|NA
TGTGCCAGTAGTATTTCAGGGAATGAAAAACTGTTTTTT
CASSISGNEKLFF
>NA|TRBV11-1|TRBJ2-5|TRBD2
TGTGCCAGCAGCCGGGGGGACCAAGAGACCCAGTACTTC
CASSRGDQETQYF
>NA|TRBV9|TRBJ1-2|TRBD1
TGTGCCAGCAGCGTAGCGGGACAGGGGGCGGGTGGCTACACCTTC
CASSVAGQGAGGYTF
>NA|TRBV7-6|TRBJ2-5|TRBD1
TGTGCCAGCAGCTCGCTAGGGGGCGTCGAGACCCAGTACTTC
CASSSLGGVETQYF
>once|TRBV5-1|TRBJ2-5|NA
TGCGCCAGCAGCTTGCCGTCGGGGGTTTCCCAAGAGACCCAGTACTTC
CASSLPSGVSQETQYF
>NA|TRBV9|TRBJ1-2|TRBD1
TGTGCCAGCAGCGTAGAGTATGGGACAGGGAAATATGGCTACACCTTC
CASSVEYGTGKYGYTF
>NA|TRBV5-1|TRBJ2-1|NA
TGCGCCAGCAGCTTGGATCTTAGCCCCCTCGGCAATGAGCAGTTCTTC
CASSLDLSPLGNEQFF
>NA|TRBV7-9|TRBJ1-6|TRBD1
TGTGCCAGCAGCTGGGGACAGAGCTCCTATAATTCACCCCTCCACTTT
CASSWGQSSYNSPLHF
>NA|TRBV6-5|TRBJ1-3|NA
TGTGCCAGCATCGGGAGCACTGGAAACACCATATATTTT
CASIGSTGNTIYF
>NA|TRBV2|TRBJ2-2|NA
TGTGCCAGCACAGGTGGGAACACCGGGGAGCTGTTTTTT
CASTGGNTGELFF
>NA|TRBV30|TRBJ1-2|TRBD1
TGTGCCTGGAGTCCCGGAGGGGGCGGGAACTATGGCTACACCTTC
CAWSPGGGGNYGYTF
>NA|TRBV10-3|TRBJ2-7|TRBD1
TGTGCCATCAGTGGGGGGGGACAGGGGGCGCAGGCCTACGAGCAGTACTTC
CAISGGGQGAQAYEQYF
>few|TRBV6-1|TRBJ1-6|NA
TGTGCCAGCAGTGAGGGGGCCTCCTATAATTCACCCCTCCACTTT
CASSEGASYNSPLHF
>NA|TRBV2|TRBJ2-3|NA
TGTGCCAGCAGTGAAGTGACTAGTACAGATACGCAGTATTTT
CASSEVTSTDTQYF
>few|TRBV15|TRBJ2-2|TRBD1
TGTGCCACCAGCAGGGCCGGGACAGTGAACACCGGGGAGCTGTTTTTT
CATSRAGTVNTGELFF
>NA|TRBV19|TRBJ2-2|TRBD1
TGTGCCAGTAGTATGGGACAGGACACCGGGGAGCTGTTTTTT
CASSMGQDTGELFF
>NA|TRBV28|TRBJ2-1|NA
TGTGCCAGCAGGGGAAACAGGGTCGGGGAGCAGTTCTTC
CASRGNRVGEQFF
>once|TRBV19|TRBJ1-4|TRBD1
TGTGCCAGTAGCAACCTGGACAGGCTGGCACTAGAAGGACTGTTTTTT
CASSNLDRLALEGLFF
>NA|TRBV7-9|TRBJ2-3|TRBD2
TGTGCCAGCAGCTTAGGGTCTAGCGGGAGCCAGCCAGATACGCAGTATTTT
CASSLGSSGSQPDTQYF
>NA|TRBV5-1|TRBJ1-1|NA
TGCGCCAGCAGCCCCTCGGGACTGCCGAACACTGAAGCTTTCTTT
CASSPSGLPNTEAFF
>few|TRBV10-3|TRBJ2-1|NA
TGTGCCATCAGTGAGTCCCTGTACAATGAGCAGTTCTTC
CAISESLYNEQFF
>NA|TRBV19|TRBJ1-5|TRBD1
TGTGCCAGTACCCAAGCACAGGGGATCAATCAGCCCCAGCATTTT
CASTQAQGINQPQHF
>NA|TRBV18|TRBJ2-7|NA
TGTGCCAGCTCACCCTCCGCGGGGGCGCGCTACGAGCAGTACTTC
CASSPSAGARYEQYF
>NA|TRBV19|TRBJ1-1|NA
TGTGCCAGTAGTACCGCGGGGGGATTCACTGAAGCTTTCTTT
CASSTAGGFTEAFF
>NA|TRBV6-1|TRBJ2-7|TRBD2
TGTGCCAGCAGTGGCACCCCAGCGCATCTGGGAGGGTCCTACGAGCAGTACTTC
CASSGTPAHLGGSYEQYF
>NA|TRBV11-2|TRBJ1-1|NA
TGTGCCAGCAGTAAGGGGGGGACTGAAGCTTTCTTT
CASSKGGTEAFF
>NA|TRBV12-5|TRBJ2-5|TRBD1
TGTGCTAGTGGTTCGCCCGACAGGGGGTTTCGTTACGAGACCCAGTACTTC
CASGSPDRGFRYETQYF
>few|TRBV29-1|TRBJ2-5|NA
TGCAGCGTGGGGGGGGGCGATACGCAGACCCAGTACTTC
CSVGGGDTQTQYF
>NA|TRBV18|TRBJ2-7|TRBD1
TGTGCCAGCTCACCCCGGACGCGCTGGGACAGGGACTACGAGCAGTACTTC
CASSPRTRWDRDYEQYF
>NA|TRBV7-9|TRBJ2-7|NA
TGTGCCAGCAGCCCCTTGGCGGGGTCCTCCTACGAGCAGTACTTC
CASSPLAGSSYEQYF
>NA|TRBV5-1|TRBJ2-1|TRBD2
TGCGCCAGCAGCTTGGGGCATGCGGGCGGGAGTTACTCCTACAATGAGCAGTTCTTC
CASSLGHAGGSYSYNEQFF
>NA|TRBV5-5|TRBJ1-1|NA
TGTGCCAGCAGCCCTACCCTACAAGGAGGACCTGAAGCTTTCTTT
CASSPTLQGGPEAFF
>NA|TRBV21-1|TRBJ2-5|NA
TGTGCCAGCAGCGGGAGGGAGGGCCAAGAGACCCAGTACTTC
CASSGREGQETQYF
>NA|TRBV7-9|TRBJ1-5|TRBD1
TGTGCCAGCAGCTCCACAGGGGGTGGCAATCAGCCCCAGCATTTT
CASSSTGGGNQPQHF
>NA|TRBV6-5|TRBJ1-3|NA
TGTGCCAGCAGTTACTCGGAGACAGCGGGCGGAAACACCATATATTTT
CASSYSETAGGNTIYF
>NA|TRBV6-1|TRBJ2-7|NA
TGTGCCAGCAGTGCCAGGGGGGAATCCTACGAGCAGTACTTC
CASSARGESYEQYF
>NA|TRBV7-9|TRBJ1-1|NA
TGTTCCAGCAGCTTCTCAGGGCCCCTGGAAGCTTTCTTT
CSSSFSGPLEAFF
>NA|TRBV5-4|TRBJ2-2|NA
TGTGCCAGCAGCTTAGGGGCAGGGGACAACGGGGAGCTGTTTTTT
CASSLGAGDNGELFF
>few|TRBV27|TRBJ2-1|NA
TGTGCCAGCAGTTATTTCTTCGGGAAAGTCGCCAATGAGCAGTTCTTC
CASSYFFGKVANEQFF
>NA|TRBV7-2|TRBJ2-5|TRBD2
TGTGCCAGCAGCTTTACTAGCGGGGGGGAGACCCAGTACTTC
CASSFTSGGETQYF